What follows are 12 T cell receptor beta chains derived from one specimen sequenced in a study of T cell changes during pregnancy in multiple sclerosis. Some clones are missing from TCRdb's copy, which holds only in-frame ones; the method was immunoSEQ multiplex PCR. The table shows tens of thousands of clones, with 80% to 95% occurring only once. The material was peripheral blood, obtained in the third trimester of pregnancy. The source is a female donor in good health, enrolled as a control in a pregnancy study.

This chain uses TRBV9 with TRBJ1-3; D unresolved. The CDR3 length is 15 residues. The germline gives CDR1 SGDLS, CDR2 YYNGEE. Trimming removed 0 bases at V and 0 bases at J, with 7 bases between. The CDR3 sequence: CASSVGRLSGNTIYF. CDR3 sequence (DNA): TGTGCCAGCAGCGTAGGGCGGCTCTCTGGAAACACCATATATTTT.

The V gene is TRBV6-1, the J gene TRBJ1-5; unclear D gene. The germline V gene encodes CDR1 MNHNS and CDR2 SASEGT. The CDR3 loop spans 16 amino acids. Deletions cut 1 base from V and 0 bases from J, with 10 bases between. This CDR3 reads CASSEGHSHSNQPQHF. The CDR3 nucleotides read TGTGCCAGCAGTGAAGGACACAGTCATAGCAATCAGCCCCAGCATTTT.

This clone was detected only once. The chain links TRBV7-2 to TRBJ1-2; a possible D gene is TRBD1 (6 bases). V dropped 3 bases and J dropped 6 bases, with 11 bases sitting between them. There are 13 residues in the CDR3. The germline CDR1 and CDR2 sequences are SGHTA and FQGNSA. CDR3 sequence: CASSLDSDHGYTF. The CDR3 DNA sequence: TGTGCCAGCAGCTTGGACAGCGACCATGGCTACACCTTC.

The V and J genes are TRBV27 and TRBJ2-5; TRBD1 agrees at 9 bases. The V and J ends lost 5 bases and 5 bases, in that order; junction bases with no gene match: 12. Per germline, CDR1 MNHEY and CDR2 SMNVEV (reference sequence). CDR3 size: 16 residues. The CDR3 sequence is CASSPIGTGKFETQYF. CDR3 in DNA: TGTGCCAGCAGTCCGATCGGGACAGGGAAATTTGAGACCCAGTACTTC.

The chain links TRBV11-1 to TRBJ1-2; unclear D gene. The germline V gene encodes CDR1 SGHAT and CDR2 FQDESV (reference sequence). Trimming left V 0 bases short and J 8 bases short, with 10 bases between. The CDR3 runs 13 residues. The chain's CDR3 is CASSLADMRGYTF. The CDR3, as DNA: TGTGCCAGCAGCTTAGCCGACATGAGAGGCTACACCTTC.

This chain joins TRBV5-6 and TRBJ1-2; 8 nucleotides line up with TRBD1. Germline CDR1 and CDR2: SGHDT and YYEEEE. This CDR3 is built from 18 residues. V was clipped by 4 bases and J by 4 bases; unmatched bases: 18. This CDR3 is CASSGQKIRQGFIYGYTF. The CDR3 DNA follows: TGTGCCAGCAGCGGCCAAAAAATACGACAGGGGTTCATCTATGGCTACACCTTC.

The CDR3 loop reads CASSQALAGSTDTQYF. In DNA form, the CDR3 reads TGCGCCAGCAGCCAAGCACTAGCGGGTAGCACAGATACGCAGTATTTT. This chain uses TRBV4-3 with TRBJ2-3, with 9 bases matching TRBD2. With V trimmed by 1 base and J by 0 bases, 2 bases remained unmatched. The CDR3 runs 16 residues. CDR1 is LGHNA and CDR2 is YSLEER in the germline V gene.

The chain couples TRBV5-4 to TRBJ2-1; TRBD2 matches 10 bases. The germline gives CDR1 SGHNT, CDR2 YYREEE (reference sequence). The length of the CDR3 is 18 residues. Trimming cost V 2 bases and J 3 bases; bases outside gene matches: 11. DNA of the CDR3: TGTGCCAGCAGCTTATCAGCGGGGGGGCCTGGAGGCTACAATGAGCAGTTCTTC. This codes for CASSLSAGGPGGYNEQFF.

Written as DNA, the CDR3 is TGTGCCAGCAGCCCCAGGGTGAGCTCTGGAAACACCATATATTTT. Its protein product is CASSPRVSSGNTIYF. This chain links TRBV7-6 with TRBJ1-3; tentative D call: TRBD1 (5 bases). The CDR3 extends over 15 amino acids. Trimming stripped 5 bases from V and 0 bases from J, with 11 bases between. From germline, CDR1 is SGHVS and CDR2 FNYEAQ. Drawing the rest from reference TRBV7-6 and TRBJ1-3, the complete variable domain is GAGVSQSPRYKVTKRGQDVALRCDPISGHVSLYWYRQALGQGPEFLTYFNYEAQQDKSGLPNDRFSAERPEGSISTLTIQRTEQRDSAMYRCASSPRVSSGNTIYFGEGSWLTVV.

The V call is TRBV9, the J call TRBJ1-1; the D gene is possibly TRBD1 (5 bases). This CDR3 is built from 14 residues. Germline lookup yields CDR1 SGDLS and CDR2 YYNGEE. V shed 1 base and J shed 5 bases, with 12 bases lying between them. Here the CDR3 DNA reads TGTGCCAGCAGCGTATCCCCGGGGGGGACTGAAGCTTTCTTT. Translated: CASSVSPGGTEAFF.

V is TRBV4-2 and J is TRBJ2-7; D not certain. The CDR3 has 12 amino acids. Germline V gives CDR1 LGHNA, CDR2 YNFKEQ. Trimming cost V 1 base and J 3 bases, with 4 bases left between them. The CDR3 DNA reads as TGTGCCAGCAGCCAAGCAGGCTACGAGCAGTACTTC. It codes for CASSQAGYEQYF.

The chain carries TRBV5-6 and TRBJ1-6, with 9 bases fitting TRBD1. The ends lost 4 bases at V and 10 bases at J; junction bases unmatched: 6. Germline CDR1 SGHDT, CDR2 YYEEEE. The CDR3 totals 14 residues. The CDR3 protein is CASSNTGGVSPLHF. The CDR3 DNA follows: TGTGCCAGCAGCAACACAGGGGGCGTGTCACCCCTCCACTTT.